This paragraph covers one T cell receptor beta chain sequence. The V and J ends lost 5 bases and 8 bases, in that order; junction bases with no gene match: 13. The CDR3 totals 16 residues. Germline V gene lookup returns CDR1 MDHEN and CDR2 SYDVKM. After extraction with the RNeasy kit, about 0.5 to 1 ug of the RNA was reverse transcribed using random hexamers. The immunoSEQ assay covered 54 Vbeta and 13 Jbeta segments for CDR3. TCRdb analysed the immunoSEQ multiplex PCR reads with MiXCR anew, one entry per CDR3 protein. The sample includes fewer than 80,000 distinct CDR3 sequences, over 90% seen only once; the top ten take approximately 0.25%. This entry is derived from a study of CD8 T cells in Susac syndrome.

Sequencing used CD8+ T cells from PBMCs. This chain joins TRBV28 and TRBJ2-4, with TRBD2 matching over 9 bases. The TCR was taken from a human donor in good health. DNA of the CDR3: TGTGCCAGCAGTCCCCTGGACGGGAGCGGGGGGTACATTCAGTACTTC. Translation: CASSPLDGSGGYIQYF.